This T cell receptor beta chain stems from a study of blood T cell repertoires in COVID-19 (dated by TCRdb to 2018 to 2021). Study-wide context: Samples from collaborators originated in the United States, Italy and Spain and spanned both the acute and convalescent phases of COVID-19. The prospective study material was composed of cDNA or gDNA derived from T cells, B-cell-depleted T cells, or PBMCs. The dataset comprised deeply sampled blood TCRbeta repertoires from subjects exposed to, actively infected with, or recovered from COVID-19. A freely available public database, intended as a resource for researchers studying the immune response to SARS-CoV-2, is where the repertoires were released. Samples were obtained from the ongoing ImmuneRACE study (first 160 participants) and from some 1,200 subjects provided by 6 global collaborators. A de-identified subject ID, COVID-19 status, age in years and sex were almost always included in the sample metadata. Where available, HLA class I and class II types were obtained from metadata supplied by the sample provider rather than from assay-based typing.

TCRbeta CDR3 regions were amplified from genomic DNA using the immunoSEQ Assay, a bias-controlled multiplex PCR. In the authors' own workflow: Within the assay, amplification of reference gene primers was used to estimate how many nucleated cells each sample contained. Sequence reads were collapsed and filtered to measure the absolute abundance of every unique TCRbeta CDR3 rearrangement. Productive Simpson clonality was computed per sample as the square root of Simpson's diversity index over productive rearrangements. This is the immuneACCESS table as TCRdb keeps it, with only in-frame sequences that have V and J called. A part of the clones is gone; compared with another copy, unresolved V genes explain less than half, and the rest is unexplained. V, J and clone size are those of that table, while D and trimming were read from the DNA. Across this sample there are fewer than 300,000 clones, with around 81% seen only once. The top ten constitute under 3% of the sample.

What the authors observed across the whole study: The quantity of clinical and demographic metadata differed by source and by participant and was supplied without curation.

The CDR3 starts with the cysteine, ends with the phenylalanine, and has 13 residues. The sequence is cut down to CDR3 DNA, 39 bases in frame from base 1. V gives up 4 bases and J gives up 6 bases, and the segment between their germline ends measures 9 bases. CDR1 and CDR2, looked up from the germline V gene, are MGHDK and SYGVNS. Turning to this clone: Its antigen remains unidentified. Per-base qualities were not stored, and no clone one base away is much larger.

Collaborating institutions collected whole blood in K2EDTA tubes following their own protocols. Collaborator samples were shipped for TCRbeta analysis as frozen whole blood, isolated PBMCs, or DNA extracted from either sample type. The TCR comes from an older woman with active or convalescent COVID-19. The V and J genes are TRBV25-1 and TRBJ2-2, with a weak D call of TRBD2 (5 bases match). Sequenced material: peripheral blood. This receptor has the CDR3 CASSGEGSGELFF. The sequence in DNA is TGTGCCAGCAGTGGAGAGGGATCCGGGGAGCTGTTTTTT.